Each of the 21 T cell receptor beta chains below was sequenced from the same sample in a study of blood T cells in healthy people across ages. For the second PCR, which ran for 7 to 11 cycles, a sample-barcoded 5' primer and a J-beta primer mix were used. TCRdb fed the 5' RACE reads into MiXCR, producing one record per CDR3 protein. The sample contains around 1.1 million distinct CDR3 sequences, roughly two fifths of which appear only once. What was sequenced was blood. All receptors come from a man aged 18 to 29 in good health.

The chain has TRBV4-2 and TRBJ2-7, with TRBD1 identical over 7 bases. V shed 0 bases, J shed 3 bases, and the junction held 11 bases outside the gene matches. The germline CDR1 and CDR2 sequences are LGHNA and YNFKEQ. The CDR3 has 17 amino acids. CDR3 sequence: CASSQDGRDSENYEQYF. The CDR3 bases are TGTGCCAGCAGCCAAGATGGCAGGGACAGTGAAAACTACGAGCAGTACTTC.

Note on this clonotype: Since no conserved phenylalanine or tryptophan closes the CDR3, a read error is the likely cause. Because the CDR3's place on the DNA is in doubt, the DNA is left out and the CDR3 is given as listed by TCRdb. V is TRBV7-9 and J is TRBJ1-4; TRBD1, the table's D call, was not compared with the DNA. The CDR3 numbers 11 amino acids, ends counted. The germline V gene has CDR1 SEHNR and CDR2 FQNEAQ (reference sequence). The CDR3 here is CASSLEYPGVY.

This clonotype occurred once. The CDR3 DNA reads as TGTGCCAGCAGTTTTCGAACAGGGGCCCTAAGCTCCTACGAGCAGTACTTC. Amino acid sequence: CASSFRTGALSSYEQYF. The chain has TRBV7-9 and TRBJ2-7; 7 bases map to TRBD1. V gave up 6 bases and J gave up 0 bases; unmatched junction bases: 14. Germline CDR1 and CDR2: SEHNR and FQNEAQ (reference sequence). The CDR3 totals 17 residues.

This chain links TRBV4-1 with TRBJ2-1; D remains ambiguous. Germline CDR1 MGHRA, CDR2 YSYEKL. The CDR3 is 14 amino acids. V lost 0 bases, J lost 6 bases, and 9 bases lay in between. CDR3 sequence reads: CASSQEVSGNEQFF. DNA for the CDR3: TGCGCCAGCAGCCAAGAGGTCAGTGGCAATGAGCAGTTCTTC.

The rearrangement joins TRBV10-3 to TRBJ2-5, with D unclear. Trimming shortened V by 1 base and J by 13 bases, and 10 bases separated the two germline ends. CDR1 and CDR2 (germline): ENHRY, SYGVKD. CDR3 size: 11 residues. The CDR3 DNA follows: TGTGCCATCAGTGAGTTGAAAACGTGGTACTTC. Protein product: CAISELKTWYF.

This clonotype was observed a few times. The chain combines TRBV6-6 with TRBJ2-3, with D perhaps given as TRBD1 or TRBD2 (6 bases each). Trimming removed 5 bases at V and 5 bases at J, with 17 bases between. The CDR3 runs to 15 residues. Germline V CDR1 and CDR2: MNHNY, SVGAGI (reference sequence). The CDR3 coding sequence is TGTGCCAGCAGTAGGAGGGGGGTTCAAGAAGATACGCAGTATTTT. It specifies CASSRRGVQEDTQYF.

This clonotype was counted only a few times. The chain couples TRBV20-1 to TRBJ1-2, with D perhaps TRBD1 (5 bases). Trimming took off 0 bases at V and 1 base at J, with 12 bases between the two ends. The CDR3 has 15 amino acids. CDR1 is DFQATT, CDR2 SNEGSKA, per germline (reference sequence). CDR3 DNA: TGCAGTGCTAGAGATATGACAGTTCTTAACTATGGCTACACCTTC. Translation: CSARDMTVLNYGYTF.

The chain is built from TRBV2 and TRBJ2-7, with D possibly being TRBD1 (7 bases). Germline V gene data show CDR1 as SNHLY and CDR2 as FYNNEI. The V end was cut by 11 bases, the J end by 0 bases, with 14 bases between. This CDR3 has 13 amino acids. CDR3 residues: CAGGDRISYEQYF. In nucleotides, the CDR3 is TGTGCCGGAGGGGACAGAATCTCCTACGAGCAGTACTTC.

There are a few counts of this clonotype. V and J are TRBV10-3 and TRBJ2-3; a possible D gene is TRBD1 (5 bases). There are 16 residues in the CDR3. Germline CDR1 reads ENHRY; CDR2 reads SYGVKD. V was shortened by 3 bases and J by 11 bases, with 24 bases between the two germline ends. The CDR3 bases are TGTGCCATCAGTGAACCCAGGGCCACCGGCGAAGGCGGGCAGTATTTT. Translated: CAISEPRATGEGGQYF.

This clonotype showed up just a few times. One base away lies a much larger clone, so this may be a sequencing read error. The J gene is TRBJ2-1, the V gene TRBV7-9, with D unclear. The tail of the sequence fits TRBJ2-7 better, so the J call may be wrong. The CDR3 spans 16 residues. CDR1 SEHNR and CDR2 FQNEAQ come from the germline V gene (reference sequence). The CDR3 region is CASSLIGVSTYNEQYF. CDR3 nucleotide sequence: TGTGCCAGCAGCTTAATTGGGGTCAGCACCTACAATGAGCAGTACTTC.

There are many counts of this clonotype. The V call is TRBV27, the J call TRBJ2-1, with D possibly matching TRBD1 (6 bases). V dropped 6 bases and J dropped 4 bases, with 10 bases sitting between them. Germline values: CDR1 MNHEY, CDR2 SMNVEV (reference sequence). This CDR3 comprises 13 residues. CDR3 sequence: CASSHRAYNEQFF. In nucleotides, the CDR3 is TGTGCCAGCAGCCACAGGGCTTACAATGAGCAGTTCTTC.

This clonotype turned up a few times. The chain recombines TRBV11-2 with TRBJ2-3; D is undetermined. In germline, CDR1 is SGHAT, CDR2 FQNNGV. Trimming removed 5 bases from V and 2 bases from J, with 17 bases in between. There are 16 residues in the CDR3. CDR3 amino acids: CASSPYFSRYTDTQYF. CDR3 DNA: TGTGCCAGCAGCCCTTACTTTTCTCGATACACAGATACGCAGTATTTT.

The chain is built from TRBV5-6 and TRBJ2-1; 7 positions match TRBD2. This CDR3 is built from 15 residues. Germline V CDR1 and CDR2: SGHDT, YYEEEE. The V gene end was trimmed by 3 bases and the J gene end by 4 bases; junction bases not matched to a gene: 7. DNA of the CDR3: TGTGCCAGCAGCTGGGCGGCTAGCGGATACAATGAGCAGTTCTTC. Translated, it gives CASSWAASGYNEQFF.

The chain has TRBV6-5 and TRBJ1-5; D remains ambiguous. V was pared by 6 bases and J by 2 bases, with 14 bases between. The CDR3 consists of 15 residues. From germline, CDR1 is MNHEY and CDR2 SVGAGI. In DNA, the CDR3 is TGTGCCAGCAGCCCCACCCAATCGGGCAATCAGCCCCAGCATTTT. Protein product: CASSPTQSGNQPQHF.

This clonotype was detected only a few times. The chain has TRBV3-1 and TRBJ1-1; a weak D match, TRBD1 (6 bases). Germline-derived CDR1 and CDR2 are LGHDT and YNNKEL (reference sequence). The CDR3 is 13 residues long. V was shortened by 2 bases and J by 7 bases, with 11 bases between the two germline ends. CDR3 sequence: CASSQRGASEAFF. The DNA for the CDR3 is TGTGCCAGCAGCCAAAGGGGGGCCAGTGAAGCTTTCTTT.

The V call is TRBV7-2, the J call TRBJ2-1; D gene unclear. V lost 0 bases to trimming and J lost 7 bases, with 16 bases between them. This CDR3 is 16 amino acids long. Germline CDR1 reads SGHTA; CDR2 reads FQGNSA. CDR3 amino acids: CASSLAGSLTSNEQFF. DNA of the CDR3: TGTGCCAGCAGCTTAGCAGGGTCCTTAACAAGTAATGAGCAGTTCTTC.

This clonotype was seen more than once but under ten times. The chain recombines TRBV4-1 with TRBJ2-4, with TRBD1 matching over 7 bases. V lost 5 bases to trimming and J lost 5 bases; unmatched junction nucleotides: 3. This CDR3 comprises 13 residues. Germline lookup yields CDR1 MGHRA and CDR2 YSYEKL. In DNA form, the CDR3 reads TGCGCCAGCAGCGATACAGGGGAAAACATTCAGTACTTC. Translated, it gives CASSDTGENIQYF.

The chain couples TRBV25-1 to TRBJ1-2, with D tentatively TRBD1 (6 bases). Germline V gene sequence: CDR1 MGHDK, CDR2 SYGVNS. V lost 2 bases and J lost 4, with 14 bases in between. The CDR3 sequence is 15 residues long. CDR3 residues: CASSERGTGIYGYTF. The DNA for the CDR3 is TGTGCCAGCAGTGAAAGGGGAACAGGGATCTATGGCTACACCTTC.

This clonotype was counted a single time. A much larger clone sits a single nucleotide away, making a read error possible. The CDR3 is CASSFLGQGGKDTQYF. CDR3 nucleotides: TGTGCCAGCAGTTTTTTAGGACAGGGTGGAAAAGATACGCAGTATTTT. The V call is TRBV12-3 or TRBV12-4, the J call TRBJ2-3; 8 bases are a match to TRBD1. The CDR3 has 16 residues. With 3 bases clipped from V and 5 bases from J, the junction kept 10 bases outside the gene matches.

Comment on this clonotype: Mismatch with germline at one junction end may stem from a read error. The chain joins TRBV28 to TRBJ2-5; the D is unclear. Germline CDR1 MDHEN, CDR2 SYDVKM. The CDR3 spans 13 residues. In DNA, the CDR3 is TGTGCCAGCAGTTTGATCGTCCAAGGGACCCAGTACTTC. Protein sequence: CASSLIVQGTQYF.

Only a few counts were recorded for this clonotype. The CDR3 region has the DNA TGTGCCAGCAGCTTAAATGCACCCTGGGATGGCTACACCTTC. Residues: CASSLNAPWDGYTF. The V and J genes are TRBV7-9 and TRBJ1-2, with unresolved D. This CDR3 spans 14 amino acids. Looked up from germline, CDR1 is SEHNR and CDR2 is FQNEAQ (reference sequence). Trimming cost V 2 bases and J 6 bases, with 13 bases left between them.